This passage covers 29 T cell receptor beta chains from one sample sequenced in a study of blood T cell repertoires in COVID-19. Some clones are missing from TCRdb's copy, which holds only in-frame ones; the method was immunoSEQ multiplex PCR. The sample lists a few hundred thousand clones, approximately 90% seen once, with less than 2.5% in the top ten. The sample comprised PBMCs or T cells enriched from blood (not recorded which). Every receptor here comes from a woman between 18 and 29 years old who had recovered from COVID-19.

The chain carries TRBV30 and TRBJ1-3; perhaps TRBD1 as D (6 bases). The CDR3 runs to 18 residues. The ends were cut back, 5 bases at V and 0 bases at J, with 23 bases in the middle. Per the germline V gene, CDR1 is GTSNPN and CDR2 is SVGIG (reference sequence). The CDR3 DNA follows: TGTGCCTGGGAAACCGGGACACTGGACCTTTACTCTGGAAACACCATATATTTT. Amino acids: CAWETGTLDLYSGNTIYF.

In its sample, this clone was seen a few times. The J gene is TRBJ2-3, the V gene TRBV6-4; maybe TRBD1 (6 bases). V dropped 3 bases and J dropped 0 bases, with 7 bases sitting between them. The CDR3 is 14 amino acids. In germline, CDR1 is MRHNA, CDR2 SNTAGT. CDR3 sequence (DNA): TGTGCCAGCAGTGAGACAGGTAGCACAGATACGCAGTATTTT. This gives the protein CASSETGSTDTQYF.

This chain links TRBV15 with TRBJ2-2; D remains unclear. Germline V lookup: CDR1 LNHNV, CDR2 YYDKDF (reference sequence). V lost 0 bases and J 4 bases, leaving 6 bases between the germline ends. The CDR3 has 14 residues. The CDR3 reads CATSRDFLTGELFF. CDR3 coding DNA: TGTGCCACCAGCAGAGATTTCCTCACCGGGGAGCTGTTTTTT.

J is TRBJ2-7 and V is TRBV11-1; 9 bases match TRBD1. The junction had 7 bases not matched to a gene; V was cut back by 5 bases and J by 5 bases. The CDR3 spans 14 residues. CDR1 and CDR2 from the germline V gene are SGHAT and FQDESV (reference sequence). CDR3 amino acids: CASSLTGGEDEQYF. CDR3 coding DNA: TGTGCCAGCAGCCTTACAGGGGGCGAGGACGAGCAGTACTTC.

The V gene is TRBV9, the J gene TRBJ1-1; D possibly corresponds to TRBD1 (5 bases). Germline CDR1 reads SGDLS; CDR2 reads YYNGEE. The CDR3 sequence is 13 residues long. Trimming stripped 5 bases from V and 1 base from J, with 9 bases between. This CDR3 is CASSQGSNTEAFF. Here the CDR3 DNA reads TGTGCCAGCAGTCAGGGATCGAACACTGAAGCTTTCTTT.

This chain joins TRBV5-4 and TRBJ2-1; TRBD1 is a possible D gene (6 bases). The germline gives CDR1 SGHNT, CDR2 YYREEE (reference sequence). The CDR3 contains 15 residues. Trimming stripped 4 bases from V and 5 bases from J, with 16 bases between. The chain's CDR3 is CASSTQGIGNNEQFF. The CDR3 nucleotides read TGTGCCAGCAGCACACAGGGAATAGGGAACAATGAGCAGTTCTTC.

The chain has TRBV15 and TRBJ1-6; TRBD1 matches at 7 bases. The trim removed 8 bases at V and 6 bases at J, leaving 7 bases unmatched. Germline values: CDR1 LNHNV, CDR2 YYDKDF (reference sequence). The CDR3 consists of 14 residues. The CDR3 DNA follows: TGTGCCACCCGTTACAGGGGAGGTAATTCACCCCTCCACTTT. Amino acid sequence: CATRYRGGNSPLHF.

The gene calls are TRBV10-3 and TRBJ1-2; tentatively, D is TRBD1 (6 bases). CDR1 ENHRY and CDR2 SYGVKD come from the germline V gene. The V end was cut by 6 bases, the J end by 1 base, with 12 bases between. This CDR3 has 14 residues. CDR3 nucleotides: TGTGCCATCAGAAGCCGGGACATTAACTATGGCTACACCTTC. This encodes CAIRSRDINYGYTF.

The CDR3: CASSRNGDRNTEAFF. In nucleotides, the CDR3 is TGCGCCAGCAGCCGAAATGGAGACAGGAACACTGAAGCTTTCTTT. V is TRBV5-1 and J is TRBJ1-1, with D perhaps matching TRBD1 (5 bases). Trimming cost V 4 bases and J 1 base, with 14 bases left between them. CDR3 length equals 15 residues. CDR1 and CDR2 (germline): SGHRS, YFSETQ.

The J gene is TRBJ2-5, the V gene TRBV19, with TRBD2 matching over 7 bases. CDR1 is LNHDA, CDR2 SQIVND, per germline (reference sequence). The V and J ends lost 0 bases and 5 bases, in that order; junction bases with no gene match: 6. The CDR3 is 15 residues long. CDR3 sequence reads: CASSIEGRREETQYF. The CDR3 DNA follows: TGTGCCAGTAGTATAGAGGGACGGCGGGAGGAGACCCAGTACTTC.

CDR3 amino acids: CASTQGAQGNTIYF. CDR3 nucleotide sequence: TGTGCCAGTACCCAGGGGGCGCAAGGAAACACCATATATTTT. V and J are TRBV19 and TRBJ1-3; 8 bases map to TRBD1. Trimming took 7 bases from V and 4 from J; bases not matched to a gene: 6. The CDR3 is 14 residues long. The germline gives CDR1 LNHDA, CDR2 SQIVND (reference sequence).

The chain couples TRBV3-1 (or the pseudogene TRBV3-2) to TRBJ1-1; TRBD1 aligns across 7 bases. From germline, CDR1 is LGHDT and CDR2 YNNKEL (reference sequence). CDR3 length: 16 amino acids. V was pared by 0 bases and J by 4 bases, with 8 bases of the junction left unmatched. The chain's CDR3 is CASSQERGRGSTEAFF. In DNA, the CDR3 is TGTGCCAGCAGCCAAGAGAGGGGGCGAGGAAGCACTGAAGCTTTCTTT.

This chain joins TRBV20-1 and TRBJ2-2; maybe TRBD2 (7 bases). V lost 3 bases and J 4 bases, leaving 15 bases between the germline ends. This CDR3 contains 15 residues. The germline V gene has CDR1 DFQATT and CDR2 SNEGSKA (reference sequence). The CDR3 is CSASLGGLGTGELFF. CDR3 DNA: TGCAGTGCTAGTTTGGGGGGGCTCGGCACCGGGGAGCTGTTTTTT.

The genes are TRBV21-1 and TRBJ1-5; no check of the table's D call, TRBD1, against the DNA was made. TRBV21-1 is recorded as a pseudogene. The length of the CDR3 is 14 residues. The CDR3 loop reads CASRTGAGNQPQHF. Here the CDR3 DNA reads TGTGCCAGCAGGACAGGGGCGGGTAATCAGCCCCAGCATTTT.

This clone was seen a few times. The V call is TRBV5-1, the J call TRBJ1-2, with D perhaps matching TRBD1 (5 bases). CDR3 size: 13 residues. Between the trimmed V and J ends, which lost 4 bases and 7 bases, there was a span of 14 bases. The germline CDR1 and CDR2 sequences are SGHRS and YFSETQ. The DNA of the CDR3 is TGCGCCAGCAGCAGGGACTCTGGGGCTGGCTACACCTTC. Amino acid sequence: CASSRDSGAGYTF.

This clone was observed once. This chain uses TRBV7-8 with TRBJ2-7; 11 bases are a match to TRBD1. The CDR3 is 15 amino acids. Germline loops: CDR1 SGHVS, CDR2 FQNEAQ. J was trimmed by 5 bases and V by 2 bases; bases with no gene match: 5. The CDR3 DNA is TGTGCCAGCAGCTTACCCGGACAGGGGGCGAACGAGCAGTACTTC. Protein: CASSLPGQGANEQYF.

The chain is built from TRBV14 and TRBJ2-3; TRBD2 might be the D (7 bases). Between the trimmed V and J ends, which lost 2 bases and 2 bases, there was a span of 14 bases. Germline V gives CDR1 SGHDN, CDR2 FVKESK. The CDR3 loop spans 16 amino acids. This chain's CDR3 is CASSQLPGGPTDTQYF. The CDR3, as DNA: TGTGCCAGCAGCCAACTCCCGGGGGGCCCCACAGATACGCAGTATTTT.

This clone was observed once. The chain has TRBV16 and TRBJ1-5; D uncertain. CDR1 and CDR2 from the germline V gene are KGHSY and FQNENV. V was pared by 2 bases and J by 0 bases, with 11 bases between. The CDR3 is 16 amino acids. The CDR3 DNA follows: TGTGCCAGCAGCCAAAACCCGGGATATAGCAATCAGCCCCAGCATTTT. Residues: CASSQNPGYSNQPQHF.

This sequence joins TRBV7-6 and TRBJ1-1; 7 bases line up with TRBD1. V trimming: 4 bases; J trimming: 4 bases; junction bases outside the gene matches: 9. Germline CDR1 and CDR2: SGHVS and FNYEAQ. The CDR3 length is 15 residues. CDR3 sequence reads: CASSSLQGLGTEAFF. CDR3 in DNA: TGTGCCAGCAGCTCGCTACAGGGGCTGGGCACTGAAGCTTTCTTT.

This CDR3 is CASRGLAGPYNEQFF. Written as DNA, the CDR3 is TGTGCCAGCAGGGGACTAGCGGGGCCATACAATGAGCAGTTCTTC. The V and J genes are TRBV2 and TRBJ2-1; 13 positions match TRBD2. The CDR3 runs 15 residues. The ends lost 6 bases at V and 4 bases at J; junction bases unmatched: 3. CDR1 and CDR2 from the germline V gene are SNHLY and FYNNEI.

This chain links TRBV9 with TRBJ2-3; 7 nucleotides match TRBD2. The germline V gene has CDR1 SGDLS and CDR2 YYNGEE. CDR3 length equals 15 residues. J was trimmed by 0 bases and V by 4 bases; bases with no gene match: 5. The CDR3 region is CASSTYSGSTDTQYF. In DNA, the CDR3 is TGTGCCAGCAGCACATATAGCGGGAGCACAGATACGCAGTATTTT.

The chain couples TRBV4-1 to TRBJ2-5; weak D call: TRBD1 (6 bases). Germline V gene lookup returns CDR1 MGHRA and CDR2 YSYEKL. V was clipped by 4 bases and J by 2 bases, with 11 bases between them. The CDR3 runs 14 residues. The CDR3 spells CASSRVRGQETQYF. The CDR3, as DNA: TGCGCCAGCAGCCGTGTTAGGGGGCAAGAGACCCAGTACTTC.

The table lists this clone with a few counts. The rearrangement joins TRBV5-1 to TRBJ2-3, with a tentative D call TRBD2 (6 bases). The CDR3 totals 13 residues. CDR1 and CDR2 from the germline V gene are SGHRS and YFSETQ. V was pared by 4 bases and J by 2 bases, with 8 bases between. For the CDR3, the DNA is TGCGCCAGCAGCGGGGGGTTCACAGATACGCAGTATTTT. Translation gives CASSGGFTDTQYF. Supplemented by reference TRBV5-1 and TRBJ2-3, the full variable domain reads KAGVTQTPRYLIKTRGQQVTLSCSPISGHRSVSWYQQTPGQGLQFLFEYFSETQRNKGNFPGRFSGRQFSNSRSEMNVSTLELGDSALYLCASSGGFTDTQYFGPGTRLTVL.

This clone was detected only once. The CDR3 region is CASSFVGLSSSYEQYF. Here the CDR3 DNA reads TGTGCCAGCAGCTTTGTCGGGTTAAGTAGCTCCTACGAGCAGTACTTC. The chain joins TRBV5-6 to TRBJ2-7; no reliable D call. CDR3 size: 16 residues. The V gene lost 2 bases and the J gene lost 0 bases, with 15 bases spanning the gap. Germline loops: CDR1 SGHDT, CDR2 YYEEEE.

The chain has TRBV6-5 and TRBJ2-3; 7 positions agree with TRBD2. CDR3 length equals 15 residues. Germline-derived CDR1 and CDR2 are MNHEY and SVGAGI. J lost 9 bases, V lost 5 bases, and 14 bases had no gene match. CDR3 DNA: TGTGCCAGCAGTCCTGGTGGGACTAAAAGTGCGACGCAGTATTTT. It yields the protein CASSPGGTKSATQYF.

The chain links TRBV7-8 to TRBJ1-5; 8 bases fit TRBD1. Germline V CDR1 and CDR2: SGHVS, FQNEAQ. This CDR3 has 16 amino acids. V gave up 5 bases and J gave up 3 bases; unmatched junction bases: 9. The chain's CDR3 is CASSQTGAANNQPQHF. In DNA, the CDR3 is TGTGCCAGCAGCCAGACAGGGGCCGCAAACAATCAGCCCCAGCATTTT.

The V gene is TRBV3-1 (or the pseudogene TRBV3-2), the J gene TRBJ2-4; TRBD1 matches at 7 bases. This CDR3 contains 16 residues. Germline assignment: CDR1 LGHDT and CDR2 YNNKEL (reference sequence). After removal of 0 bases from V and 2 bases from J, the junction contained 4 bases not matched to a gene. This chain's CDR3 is CASSQEGGASKNIQYF. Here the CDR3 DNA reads TGTGCCAGCAGCCAAGAAGGGGGCGCTTCCAAAAACATTCAGTACTTC.

The CDR3 bases are TGCGCCAGCAGCTTGGAACAGCTGAATGAAAAACTGTTTTTT. Its translation is CASSLEQLNEKLFF. The chain has TRBV5-1 and TRBJ1-4, with D unclear. Between the trimmed V and J ends, which lost 0 bases and 5 bases, there was a span of 8 bases. The CDR3 totals 14 residues. Germline CDR1 reads SGHRS; CDR2 reads YFSETQ.

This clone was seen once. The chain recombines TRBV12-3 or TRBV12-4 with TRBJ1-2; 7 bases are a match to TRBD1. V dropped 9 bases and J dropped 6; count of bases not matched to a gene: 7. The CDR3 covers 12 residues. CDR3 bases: TGTGCCAGTCAGGGGGATTGGGATGGCTACACCTTC. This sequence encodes CASQGDWDGYTF.